This T cell receptor (beta chain) was captured in a study of breast tumors, draining lymph nodes, adjacent tissues. Whole-study findings and limits: Compared with basal-like, luminal-like tumors shared significantly more repertoire with nontumor tissue. The data were judged consistent with most tumor T cells coming from lymph node and expanding in tumor. The lymph node origin of tumor T cells was framed as consistent with a hypothesis, not demonstrated. Tumor repertoires ranked between lymph nodes and nontumor tissue in diversity, with V and J gene preferences.

The lymph nodes were axillary draining lymph nodes from breast cancer patients. TCRdb processed the multiplex PCR reads anew with MiXCR; each CDR3 protein has one entry. Of 170,000 or so distinct CDR3 sequences listed, approximately 30% are singletons. Concerning this clonotype itself: The antigen is undetermined.

The sequencing sample was made of axillary lymph node tissue. The TCR sequence derives from a female donor with breast cancer. Some clones in this sample may be carry-over from other donors' samples.

CDR3 region: CASSLLSADTHTEAFF. The CDR3 DNA reads TGTGCCAGCAGTTTGCTGTCGGCAGATACGCACACTGAAGCTTTCTTT. The J gene is TRBJ1-1, the V gene TRBV12-3 or TRBV12-4; D gene unclear. Trimming removed 3 bases at V and 3 bases at J, with 17 bases between. The CDR3 is made up of 16 amino acids.